This is a list of T cell receptor beta chains from one sample in a study of naive and memory T cell subsets. MiXCR, applied by TCRdb to the UMI-ligation and nested PCR reads, yields one record per CDR3 protein. In the table there are approximately 31,000 distinct CDR3 sequences, around 20% of which are singletons. The sequenced material came from effector memory CD4+ T cells from blood. The receptors derive from a human donor in good health. Each CDR3 is given with its conserved first and last residue. The D gene is left open where the match is weak. Expanded clones are given a class, and other clones once, few, many or no size at all.

D,V,length,size,J,DNA,CDR3
NA,TRBV28,14,NA,TRBJ1-1,TGTGCCAGCAGTTTAGAGGTCCGGGCATTTGAAGCTTTCTTT,CASSLEVRAFEAFF
TRBD1,TRBV25-1,12,NA,TRBJ2-4,TGTGCCAGCAGCTATGACAGGGGACCCCAGTACTTC,CASSYDRGPQYF
NA,TRBV20-1,17,NA,TRBJ1-2,TGCAGTGCTCCCCCATGGGGCTCCGCTGCTAGGAACTATGGCTACACCTTC,CSAPPWGSAARNYGYTF
NA,TRBV7-2,11,NA,TRBJ2-7,TGTGCCAGCAGCTTAGGCAGGGAGCAGTACTTC,CASSLGREQYF
NA,TRBV14,13,NA,TRBJ1-2,TGTGCCAGCAGCAAGGACTACTATGGAGGCTACACCTTC,CASSKDYYGGYTF
NA,TRBV28,13,NA,TRBJ2-1,TGTGCCAGCATCGACTTATCCTACAATGAGCAGTTCTTC,CASIDLSYNEQFF
TRBD2,TRBV7-7,16,NA,TRBJ2-5,TGTGCTAGCAGCTTAAGGCAGGCTAGCGGACAAGAGACCCAGTACTTC,CASSLRQASGQETQYF
NA,TRBV7-2,20,many,TRBJ1-6,TGTGCCAGCAGCTCGACATACCGGACAGTAAGAGGAACTTCGAATTCACCCCTCCACTTT,CASSSTYRTVRGTSNSPLHF
TRBD2,TRBV2,17,NA,TRBJ2-5,TGTGCCAGCAGTGAAGGGTCCCTAGCGGGAGGGCAAGAGACCCAGTACTTC,CASSEGSLAGGQETQYF
TRBD2,TRBV7-3,16,NA,TRBJ2-3,TGTGCCAGCAGCCTAATGCCTAGCGGTGGCACAGATACGCAGTATTTT,CASSLMPSGGTDTQYF
NA,TRBV28,14,many,TRBJ2-2,TGTGCCAGCAGTTTGGGCGGGAACACCGGGGAGCTGTTTTTT,CASSLGGNTGELFF
NA,TRBV20-1,14,many,TRBJ2-3,TGCAGTGCTAGGGTCCTGGGGCTAACAGATACGCAGTATTTT,CSARVLGLTDTQYF
NA,TRBV5-8,16,NA,TRBJ2-3,TGTGCCAGCAGCTTGGGCTCAAAAGTGTTAACAGATACGCAGTATTTT,CASSLGSKVLTDTQYF
TRBD1,TRBV5-5,15,NA,TRBJ1-2,TGTGCCAGCAGCTTGGACATGACAGGGTACTATGGCTACACCTTC,CASSLDMTGYYGYTF
TRBD1,TRBV10-2,13,many,TRBJ1-1,TGCGCCAGCATCGACAGGGCGAACACTGAAGCTTTCTTT,CASIDRANTEAFF
NA,TRBV7-9,12,NA,TRBJ2-7,TGTGCCAGCAGCTGGGATTATTACGAGCAGTACTTC,CASSWDYYEQYF
NA,TRBV6-6,16,NA,TRBJ2-1,TGTGCCAGCAGTTACCAAGGTTCGAGCTCCTACAATGAGCAGTTCTTC,CASSYQGSSSYNEQFF
TRBD2,TRBV20-1,18,few,TRBJ2-2,TGCAGTGCTAGAGCCCCAACAACTAGCGGCGGACGCCTCGGGGAGCTGTTTTTT,CSARAPTTSGGRLGELFF
NA,TRBV12-3/TRBV12-4,14,few,TRBJ2-2,TGTGCCAGCAGTTCTGACTCTTCCACCGGGGAGCTGTTTTTT,CASSSDSSTGELFF
NA,TRBV14,16,NA,TRBJ2-3,TGTGCCAGCAGCCAAGTTGGGTCCCTTCGCACAGATACGCAGTATTTT,CASSQVGSLRTDTQYF
NA,TRBV15,14,NA,TRBJ1-4,TGTGCCACCAGCAGAAGCTTCTTAGGTGAAAAACTGTTTTTT,CATSRSFLGEKLFF
NA,TRBV29-1,15,NA,TRBJ2-1,TGCAGCCTTGACGCCGGCAGGGGCTCCTACAATGAGCAGTTCTTC,CSLDAGRGSYNEQFF
NA,TRBV11-2,16,medium-sized,TRBJ2-3,TGTGCCAGCAGCTTAGACCCAGGAAGGCCAGGGGATACGCAGTATTTT,CASSLDPGRPGDTQYF
TRBD2,TRBV5-1,16,NA,TRBJ2-7,TGCGCCAGCAGCCCTCGCGGGAGGCCCCCTTCTTACGAGCAGTACTTC,CASSPRGRPPSYEQYF
TRBD2,TRBV7-2,17,NA,TRBJ2-1,TGTGCCAGCAGCCCTGAAATTAGCGGGAGCTCCTACAATGAGCAGTTCTTC,CASSPEISGSSYNEQFF
NA,TRBV20-1,15,few,TRBJ2-7,TGCAGTGCTAGAGATATTAGTGGCAGCTCCTACGAGCAGTACTTC,CSARDISGSSYEQYF
NA,TRBV7-9,17,many,TRBJ2-1,TGTGCCAGCAGTACCCAAGGGCGGCGAAGCTCCTACAATGAGCAGTTCTTC,CASSTQGRRSSYNEQFF
NA,TRBV18,15,NA,TRBJ1-1,TGTGCCAGCTCACCAAGGGGTTCGAGTCGCGGTGAAGCTTTCTTT,CASSPRGSSRGEAFF
TRBD2,TRBV3-1,15,few,TRBJ2-7,TGTGCCAGCAGCCTGACTAGCGGGAAAACCTACGAGCAGTACTTC,CASSLTSGKTYEQYF
NA,TRBV10-3,12,NA,TRBJ2-7,TGTGCCATCAGCTCACTAGTCTACGAGCAGTACTTC,CAISSLVYEQYF
NA,TRBV12-3/TRBV12-4,13,many,TRBJ1-1,TGTGCCAGCAGTTTAATGGGGGCGGCTGAAGCTTTCTTT,CASSLMGAAEAFF
NA,TRBV15,15,few,TRBJ2-5,TGTGCCACCAGCAGAGATAGGGGGTACCAAGAGACCCAGTACTTC,CATSRDRGYQETQYF